This entry lists 17 T cell receptor beta chains sequenced from one sample in a study of CD4 T cells in relation to SARS-CoV-2 and coronaviruses. The data were produced by immunoSEQ multiplex PCR, yet TCRdb's version contains in-frame clones alone and is incomplete. The data hold tens of thousands of clones, with about 91% observed a single time. Sequences were obtained from naive CD4+ T cells from PBMCs. The subset is: naive CD4+ T cells isolated by negative enrichment. All receptors come from an adult with COVID-19.

This clone was seen more than once but under ten times. The chain links TRBV3-1 (or the pseudogene TRBV3-2) to TRBJ2-7; TRBD1 matches 9 bases. J lost 1 base, V lost 0 bases, and 4 bases had no gene match. The CDR3 extends over 16 amino acids. Germline values: CDR1 LGHDT, CDR2 YNNKEL (reference sequence). In DNA, the CDR3 is TGTGCCAGCAGCCAAGATCCGGGACAGGGATCCTACGAGCAGTACTTC. Protein product: CASSQDPGQGSYEQYF.

The V call is TRBV19, the J call TRBJ2-1; 12 bases agree with TRBD2. The CDR3 covers 15 residues. Germline V lookup: CDR1 LNHDA, CDR2 SQIVND (reference sequence). J lost 5 bases, V lost 7 bases, and 6 bases had no gene match. CDR3 loop: CASTSGLAGHNEQFF. Written as DNA, the CDR3 is TGTGCCAGTACCTCCGGACTAGCGGGACACAATGAGCAGTTCTTC. The full variable domain, completed using reference TRBV19 and TRBJ2-1, is DGGITQSPKYLFRKEGQNVTLSCEQNLNHDAMYWYRQDPGQGLRLIYYSQIVNDFQKGDIAEGYSVSREKKESFPLTVTSAQKNPTAFYLCASTSGLAGHNEQFFGPGTRLTVL.

The chain carries TRBV6-2 or TRBV6-3 and TRBJ2-3, with TRBD2 matching 11 bases. The germline gives CDR1 MNHEY, CDR2 SVGEGT. The V segment lost 6 bases and the J segment 4 bases; nucleotides outside the gene matches: 9. The CDR3 covers 16 residues. The CDR3 spells CASSRLAGRSSDTQYF. The CDR3 DNA is TGTGCCAGCAGCAGACTAGCGGGGAGATCCTCAGATACGCAGTATTTT.

The V call is TRBV28, the J call TRBJ1-2; D gene ambiguous. This CDR3 spans 12 amino acids. The ends were cut back, 3 bases at V and 5 bases at J, with 7 bases in the middle. Germline CDR1 MDHEN, CDR2 SYDVKM. The CDR3 sequence: CASSLRGYGYTF. CDR3 DNA: TGTGCCAGCAGTTTGAGAGGTTATGGCTACACCTTC.

This clone was seen more than once but under ten times. The V gene is TRBV4-3, the J gene TRBJ1-4; D remains ambiguous. V was trimmed by 0 bases and J by 5 bases, leaving 13 bases between them. The CDR3 sequence is 16 residues long. CDR1 LGHNA and CDR2 YSLEER come from the germline V gene. CDR3 residues: CASSQELSTTNEKLFF. The DNA of the CDR3 is TGCGCCAGCAGCCAAGAACTATCCACTACGAATGAAAAACTGTTTTTT.

This chain uses TRBV6-2 or TRBV6-3 with TRBJ2-3; tentatively, D is TRBD2 (5 bases). Germline values: CDR1 MNHEY, CDR2 SVGEGT. CDR3 length: 14 residues. The germline V and J ends were trimmed by 2 bases and 6 bases, with 12 bases remaining between them. This CDR3 reads CASSYEGVMDTQYF. CDR3 in DNA: TGTGCCAGCAGTTACGAGGGTGTAATGGATACGCAGTATTTT.

The gene calls are TRBV3-1 (or the pseudogene TRBV3-2) and TRBJ2-7; D tentatively fits TRBD1 or TRBD2 (7 bases each). Trimming removed 5 bases from V and 6 bases from J, with 14 bases in between. The CDR3 runs 13 residues. Per the germline V gene, CDR1 is LGHDT and CDR2 is YNNKEL (reference sequence). The CDR3 loop reads CASSSTRGGEQYF. CDR3 DNA: TGTGCCAGCAGCAGCACCAGGGGGGGCGAGCAGTACTTC.

The chain carries TRBV12-3 or TRBV12-4 and TRBJ2-4; tentative D call: TRBD1 (5 bases). The CDR3 is 12 residues long. Trimming stripped 6 bases from V and 6 bases from J, with 9 bases between. The CDR3: CASSRRVNIQYF. The CDR3 DNA follows: TGTGCCAGCAGCCGCAGGGTAAACATTCAGTACTTC.

The chain joins TRBV27 to TRBJ2-1; TRBD2 is a possible D gene (6 bases). Per the germline V gene, CDR1 is MNHEY and CDR2 is SMNVEV (reference sequence). This CDR3 is 11 amino acids long. Trimming stripped 5 bases from V and 10 bases from J, with 9 bases between. The CDR3 spells CASSVGGEQFF. In DNA, the CDR3 is TGTGCCAGCAGTGTGGGGGGAGAGCAGTTCTTC.

The V gene is TRBV5-1, the J gene TRBJ2-5; D gene ambiguous. Germline CDR1 and CDR2: SGHRS and YFSETQ. The CDR3 sequence is 15 residues long. The V gene lost 2 bases and the J gene lost 3 bases, with 14 bases spanning the gap. CDR3 region: CASSFTHAAEETQYF. For the CDR3, the DNA is TGCGCCAGCAGCTTTACTCACGCAGCTGAAGAGACCCAGTACTTC. Combining the CDR3 with reference TRBV5-1 and TRBJ2-5 gives the whole variable domain KAGVTQTPRYLIKTRGQQVTLSCSPISGHRSVSWYQQTPGQGLQFLFEYFSETQRNKGNFPGRFSGRQFSNSRSEMNVSTLELGDSALYLCASSFTHAAEETQYFGPGTRLLVL.

The chain recombines TRBV28 with TRBJ1-6, with D hard to call. The germline gives CDR1 MDHEN, CDR2 SYDVKM. This CDR3 has 13 residues. With 5 bases removed from V and 11 bases from J, the gap between germline ends came to 13 bases. This CDR3 is CASSQTAPAPLHF. The CDR3 bases are TGTGCCAGCAGTCAAACAGCCCCTGCACCCCTCCACTTT.

The genes are TRBV7-2 and TRBJ2-5; 8 positions agree with TRBD2. The CDR3 consists of 17 residues. Germline CDR1 is SGHTA and CDR2 is FQGNSA. V lost 2 bases, J lost 0 bases, and 8 bases stayed unmatched. This chain's CDR3 is CASSLKGLASYQETQYF. In DNA form, the CDR3 reads TGTGCCAGCAGCTTAAAAGGACTAGCTTCGTACCAAGAGACCCAGTACTTC.

The CDR3 bases are TGTGCCAGCAGCTTGAATCCGGAACACTACAATGAGCAGTTCTTC. Its translation is CASSLNPEHYNEQFF. J is TRBJ2-1 and V is TRBV7-3; D ambiguous. CDR1 is SGHTA and CDR2 is FQGTGA in the germline V gene. V shed 3 bases and J shed 3 bases, with 12 bases lying between them. This CDR3 comprises 15 residues.

This chain connects TRBV28 to TRBJ2-1, with TRBD2 matching over 11 bases. CDR3 length: 16 residues. Germline trimming cut 6 bases from V and 3 bases from J; bases unmatched to any gene: 7. Germline V lookup: CDR1 MDHEN, CDR2 SYDVKM. The CDR3 DNA follows: TGTGCCAGCAGGGAGGGACTAGCGGAAATCTACAATGAGCAGTTCTTC. It specifies CASREGLAEIYNEQFF.

The V call is TRBV7-2, the J call TRBJ1-4; the match to TRBD1 covers 9 bases. After removal of 5 bases from V and 5 bases from J, the junction contained 6 bases not matched to a gene. The CDR3 has 15 residues. Germline CDR1 reads SGHTA; CDR2 reads FQGNSA. This CDR3 is CASSGYRGLNEKLFF. As DNA, the CDR3 is TGTGCCAGCAGCGGCTACAGGGGGCTGAATGAAAAACTGTTTTTT.

This chain uses TRBV11-1 with TRBJ1-5; D gene uncertain. This CDR3 region has 15 residues. V was clipped by 1 base and J by 3 bases, with 10 bases between them. CDR1 and CDR2 from the germline V gene are SGHAT and FQDESV (reference sequence). CDR3 sequence (DNA): TGTGCCAGCAGCTTAGATGGGCGGTACAATCAGCCCCAGCATTTT. This gives the protein CASSLDGRYNQPQHF.

The count of this clone is one. V usage is TRBV10-3 and J usage is TRBJ1-4, with a possible D match to TRBD1 (5 bases). Trimming took off 2 bases at V and 0 bases at J, with 10 bases between the two ends. Germline V lookup: CDR1 ENHRY, CDR2 SYGVKD. The CDR3 length is 16 residues. The CDR3 coding sequence is TGTGCCATCAGTGAGGGCAGGGCCGCAACTAATGAAAAACTGTTTTTT. It is translated as CAISEGRAATNEKLFF.